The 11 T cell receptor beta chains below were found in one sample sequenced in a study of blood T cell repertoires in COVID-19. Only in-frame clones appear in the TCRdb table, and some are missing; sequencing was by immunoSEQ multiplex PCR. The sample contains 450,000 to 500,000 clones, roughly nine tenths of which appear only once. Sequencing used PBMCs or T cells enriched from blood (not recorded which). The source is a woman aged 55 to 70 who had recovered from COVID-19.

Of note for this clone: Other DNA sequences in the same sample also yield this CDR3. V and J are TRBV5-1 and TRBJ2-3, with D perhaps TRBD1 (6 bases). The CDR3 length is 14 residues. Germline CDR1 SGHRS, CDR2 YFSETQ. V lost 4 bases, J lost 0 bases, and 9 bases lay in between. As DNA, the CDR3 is TGCGCCAGCAGCCCTGGGGGCAGCACAGATACGCAGTATTTT. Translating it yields CASSPGGSTDTQYF.

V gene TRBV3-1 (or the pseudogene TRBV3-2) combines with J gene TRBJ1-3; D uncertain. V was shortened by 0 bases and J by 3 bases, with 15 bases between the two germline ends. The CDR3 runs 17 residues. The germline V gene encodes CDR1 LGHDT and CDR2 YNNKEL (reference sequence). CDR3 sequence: CASSQDLRGLGGNTIYF. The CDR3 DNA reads TGTGCCAGCAGCCAAGATCTTCGGGGTTTAGGTGGAAACACCATATATTTT.

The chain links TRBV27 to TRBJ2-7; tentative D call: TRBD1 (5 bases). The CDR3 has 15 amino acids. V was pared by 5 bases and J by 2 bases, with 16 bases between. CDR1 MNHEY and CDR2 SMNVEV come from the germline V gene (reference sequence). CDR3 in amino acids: CASSTAGIVPYEQYF. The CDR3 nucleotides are TGTGCCAGCAGTACAGCAGGGATAGTCCCCTACGAGCAGTACTTC.

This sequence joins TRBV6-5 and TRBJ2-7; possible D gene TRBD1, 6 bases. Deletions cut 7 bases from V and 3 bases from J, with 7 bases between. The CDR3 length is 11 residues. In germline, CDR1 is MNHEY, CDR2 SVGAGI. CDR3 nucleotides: TGTGCCAGCATGGACAGCTACGAGCAGTACGTC. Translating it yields CASMDSYEQYV.

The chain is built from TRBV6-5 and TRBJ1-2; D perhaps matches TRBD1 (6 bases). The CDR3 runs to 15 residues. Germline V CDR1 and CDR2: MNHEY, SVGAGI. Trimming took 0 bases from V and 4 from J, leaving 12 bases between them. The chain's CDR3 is CASSYSVDSLYGYTF. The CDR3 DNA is TGTGCCAGCAGTTACTCAGTGGACAGCCTCTATGGCTACACCTTC.

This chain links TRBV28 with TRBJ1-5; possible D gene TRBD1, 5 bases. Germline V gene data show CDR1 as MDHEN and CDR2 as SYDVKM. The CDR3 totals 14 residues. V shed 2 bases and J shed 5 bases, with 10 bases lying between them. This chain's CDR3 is CASSLKVGHQPQHF. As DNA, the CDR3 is TGTGCCAGCAGTTTAAAGGTGGGGCATCAGCCCCAGCATTTT. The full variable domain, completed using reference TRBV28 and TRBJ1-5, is DVKVTQSSRYLVKRTGEKVFLECVQDMDHENMFWYRQDPGLGLRLIYFSYDVKMKEKGDIPEGYSVSREKKERFSLILESASTNQTSMYLCASSLKVGHQPQHFGDGTRLSIL.

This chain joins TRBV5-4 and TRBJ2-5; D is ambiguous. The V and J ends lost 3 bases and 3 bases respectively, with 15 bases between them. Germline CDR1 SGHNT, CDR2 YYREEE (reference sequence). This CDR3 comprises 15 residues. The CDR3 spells CASSSPTDLKETQYF. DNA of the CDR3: TGTGCCAGCAGCTCGCCTACAGACCTTAAAGAGACCCAGTACTTC.

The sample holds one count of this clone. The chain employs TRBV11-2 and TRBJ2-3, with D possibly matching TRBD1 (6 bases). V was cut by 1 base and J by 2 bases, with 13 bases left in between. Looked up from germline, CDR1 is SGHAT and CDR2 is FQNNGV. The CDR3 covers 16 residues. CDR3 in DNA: TGTGCCAGCAGCTTAGGGTGGGGGCGCGCCACAGATACGCAGTATTTT. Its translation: CASSLGWGRATDTQYF.

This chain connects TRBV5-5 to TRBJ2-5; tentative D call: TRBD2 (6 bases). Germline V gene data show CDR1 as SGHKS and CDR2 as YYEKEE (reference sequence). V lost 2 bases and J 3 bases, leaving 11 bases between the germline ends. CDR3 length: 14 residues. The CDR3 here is CASSFGGGEETQYF. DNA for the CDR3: TGTGCCAGCAGCTTCGGGGGAGGCGAAGAGACCCAGTACTTC.

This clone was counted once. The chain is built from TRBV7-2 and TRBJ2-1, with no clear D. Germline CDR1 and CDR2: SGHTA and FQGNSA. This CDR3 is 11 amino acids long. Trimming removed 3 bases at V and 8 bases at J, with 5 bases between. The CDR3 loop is CASSFIHEQFF. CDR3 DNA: TGTGCCAGCAGCTTTATCCATGAGCAGTTCTTC.

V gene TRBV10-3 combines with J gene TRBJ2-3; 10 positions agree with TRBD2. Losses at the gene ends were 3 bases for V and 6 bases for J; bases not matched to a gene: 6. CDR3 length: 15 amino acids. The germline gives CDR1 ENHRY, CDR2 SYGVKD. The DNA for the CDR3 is TGTGCCATCAGTGACCTAGCGGGGGCCGTGGATACGCAGTATTTT. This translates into CAISDLAGAVDTQYF.